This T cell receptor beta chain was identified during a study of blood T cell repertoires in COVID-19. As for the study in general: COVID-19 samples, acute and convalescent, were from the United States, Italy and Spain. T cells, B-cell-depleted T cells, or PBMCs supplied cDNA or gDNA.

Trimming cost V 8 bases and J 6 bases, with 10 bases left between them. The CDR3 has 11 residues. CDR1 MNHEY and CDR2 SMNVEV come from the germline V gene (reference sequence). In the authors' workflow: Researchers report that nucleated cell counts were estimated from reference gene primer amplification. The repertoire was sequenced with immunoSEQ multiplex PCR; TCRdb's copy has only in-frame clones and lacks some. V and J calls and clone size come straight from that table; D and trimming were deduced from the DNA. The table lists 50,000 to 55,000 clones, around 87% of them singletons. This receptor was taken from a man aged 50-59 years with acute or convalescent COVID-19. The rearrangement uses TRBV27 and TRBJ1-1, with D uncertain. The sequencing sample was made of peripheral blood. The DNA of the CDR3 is TGTGCCAGCTCCGATCGGGCTGAAGCTTTCTTT. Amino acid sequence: CASSDRAEAFF.